These 21 T cell receptor beta chains share one sample of origin, sequenced in a study of blood T cell repertoires in COVID-19. Measured with immunoSEQ multiplex PCR; TCRdb has only the in-frame clones, and not every one. The sample lists under 250,000 clones; 80% to 90% were seen once. The sample consisted of peripheral blood. The receptors come from a man aged 50-60 years with active or convalescent COVID-19.

The gene calls are TRBV6-6 and TRBJ1-4; 8 bases align to TRBD1. The CDR3 totals 15 residues. Per germline, CDR1 MNHNY and CDR2 SVGAGI (reference sequence). J gave up 8 bases and V 5 bases, and 10 bases lay outside the gene matches. The CDR3 DNA is TGTGCCAGCAGTCACTTGGACAGGGCGAAGGAAAAACTGTTTTTT. The encoded protein is CASSHLDRAKEKLFF.

The rearrangement joins TRBV18 to TRBJ1-1; TRBD1 is a possible D gene (5 bases). Germline CDR1 KGHSH, CDR2 LQKENI. Trimming removed 2 bases from V and 1 base from J, with 8 bases in between. The CDR3 runs to 14 residues. In DNA, the CDR3 is TGTGCCAGCTCACCATTACAGGAGAACACTGAAGCTTTCTTT. The encoded protein is CASSPLQENTEAFF.

This chain uses TRBV6-1 with TRBJ1-2; D unresolved. Deletions cut 3 bases from V and 1 base from J, with 12 bases between. Germline V lookup: CDR1 MNHNS, CDR2 SASEGT. The CDR3 extends over 15 amino acids. CDR3 bases: TGTGCCAGCAGTGACAGGACGGCGGGTAACTATGGCTACACCTTC. Translated: CASSDRTAGNYGYTF.

This clone has just one count. The chain couples TRBV29-1 to TRBJ1-3, with D perhaps matching TRBD1 (6 bases). V was trimmed by 6 bases and J by 3 bases, leaving 9 bases between them. Germline assignment: CDR1 SQVTM and CDR2 ANQGSEA. The CDR3 has 12 residues. CDR3 residues: CSVRQDGNTIYF. The CDR3 DNA is TGCAGCGTAAGACAGGATGGAAACACCATATATTTT.

The J gene is TRBJ1-1, the V gene TRBV19; D gene uncertain. Looked up from germline, CDR1 is LNHDA and CDR2 is SQIVND (reference sequence). V lost 3 bases and J lost 6, with 11 bases in between. The CDR3 is 13 residues long. The CDR3 nucleotides are TGTGCCAGTAGTATCGGTTCTGGGCCTGAAGCTTTCTTT. Its protein product is CASSIGSGPEAFF.

This rearrangement joins TRBV7-9 to TRBJ2-1, with 7 bases lining up with TRBD2. CDR3 length: 19 amino acids. V shed 4 bases and J 0 bases; nucleotides not matched to a gene: 15. Germline CDR1 is SEHNR and CDR2 is FQNEAQ (reference sequence). The CDR3: CASSSVFPSGKLSYNEQFF. CDR3 in DNA: TGTGCCAGCAGCTCCGTTTTCCCTAGCGGCAAACTCTCCTACAATGAGCAGTTCTTC.

This chain links TRBV6-1 with TRBJ2-2, with D uncertain. Germline loops: CDR1 MNHNS, CDR2 SASEGT. This CDR3 comprises 14 residues. V lost 2 bases to trimming and J lost 6 bases, with 10 bases between them. For the CDR3, the DNA is TGTGCCAGCAGTGAACTAACCACCCCCGGGGAGCTGTTTTTT. Encoded protein: CASSELTTPGELFF.

Notes on this clone: The sample holds other DNA sequences that translate to the same CDR3. The chain employs TRBV28 and TRBJ1-3; unclear D gene. The germline V and J ends were trimmed by 7 bases and 0 bases, with 13 bases remaining between them. Looked up from germline, CDR1 is MDHEN and CDR2 is SYDVKM. The CDR3 is 15 residues long. The CDR3 bases are TGTGCCAGCACCCGCGGGCCGAGCTCTGGAAACACCATATATTTT. The encoded protein is CASTRGPSSGNTIYF.

This clone was seen once. This chain uses TRBV15 with TRBJ2-7, with TRBD2 as a possible D gene (5 bases). V lost 5 bases and J 3 bases, leaving 11 bases between the germline ends. CDR1 LNHNV and CDR2 YYDKDF come from the germline V gene (reference sequence). CDR3 size: 13 residues. CDR3 in DNA: TGTGCCACCAGCTTCCCAGGAGGCTACGAGCAGTACTTC. Protein sequence: CATSFPGGYEQYF.

The CDR3 DNA reads TGTGCCAGCAGTTACTTTCAGAAAACCGGGGAGCTGTTTTTT. It specifies CASSYFQKTGELFF. This chain uses TRBV6-5 with TRBJ2-2, with no clear D. There are 14 residues in the CDR3. Trimming pared 1 base from V and 5 bases from J, leaving 8 bases between. Germline assignment: CDR1 MNHEY and CDR2 SVGAGI.

This chain links TRBV27 with TRBJ1-6; 8 positions agree with TRBD1. Per germline, CDR1 MNHEY and CDR2 SMNVEV (reference sequence). The CDR3 is made up of 13 amino acids. V lost 3 bases, J lost 9 bases, and 1 base stayed unmatched. This CDR3 reads CASSFRGPSPLHF. CDR3 nucleotides: TGTGCCAGCAGTTTCAGGGGGCCTTCACCCCTCCACTTT.

The chain carries TRBV3-1 (or the pseudogene TRBV3-2) and TRBJ1-1; TRBD1 matches at 7 bases. CDR3 length: 13 amino acids. CDR1 is LGHDT, CDR2 YNNKEL, per germline (reference sequence). The V gene end was trimmed by 4 bases and the J gene end by 6 bases; junction bases not matched to a gene: 5. The DNA for the CDR3 is TGTGCCAGCAGCCGAGGTCAGGGGGCTGAAGCTTTCTTT. Translating it yields CASSRGQGAEAFF.

The CDR3 sequence: CASSLLGYGYTF. In nucleotides, the CDR3 is TGTGCCAGCAGTTTACTAGGCTATGGCTACACCTTC. The chain links TRBV28 to TRBJ1-2; no firm D call. Germline values: CDR1 MDHEN, CDR2 SYDVKM. The CDR3 is 12 amino acids. V was trimmed by 2 bases and J by 4 bases, leaving 5 bases between them.

The chain recombines TRBV25-1 with TRBJ1-1; the D is unclear. The CDR3 contains 16 residues. From germline, CDR1 is MGHDK and CDR2 SYGVNS. The V gene lost 0 bases and the J gene lost 0 bases, with 11 bases spanning the gap. The CDR3 sequence is CASSEYRNSLNTEAFF. The CDR3 nucleotides read TGTGCCAGCAGTGAATATAGGAACAGTTTGAACACTGAAGCTTTCTTT.

The chain uses TRBV10-2 and TRBJ2-5, with 13 bases aligning to TRBD2. Trimming at V came to 7 bases and at J to 8 bases, leaving 10 bases not matched to a gene. Per the germline V gene, CDR1 is WSHSY and CDR2 is SAAADI. This CDR3 has 15 residues. The CDR3 DNA follows: TGCGCCAGCACCGAGAGACTAGCGGGAGGCGCCACCCAGTACTTC. It specifies CASTERLAGGATQYF.

In this sample, this clone turned up a few times. The J gene is TRBJ1-3, the V gene TRBV10-2; 8 bases are shared with TRBD1. CDR1 is WSHSY, CDR2 SAAADI, per germline. The V gene end was trimmed by 7 bases and the J gene end by 0 bases; junction bases not matched to a gene: 2. The CDR3 covers 14 residues. Written as DNA, the CDR3 is TGCGCCAGCAAAGGACAGGGCTCTGGAAACACCATATATTTT. It specifies CASKGQGSGNTIYF.

The genes are TRBV6-5 and TRBJ2-3; D perhaps matches TRBD2 (6 bases). Between the trimmed V and J ends, which lost 2 bases and 12 bases, there was a span of 18 bases. Germline V gene data show CDR1 as MNHEY and CDR2 as SVGAGI. This CDR3 has 14 residues. DNA of the CDR3: TGTGCCAGCAGTTACGGTTACCCTCTCGGGGGTCAGTATTTT. Its translation: CASSYGYPLGGQYF.

The CDR3 nucleotides are TGTGCCAGCAGTGACTCGATACGGGGGGCGGGCTACACCTTC. Translating gives CASSDSIRGAGYTF. The gene calls are TRBV6-4 and TRBJ1-2; tentative D call: TRBD1 (6 bases). The germline V gene has CDR1 MRHNA and CDR2 SNTAGT. This CDR3 spans 14 amino acids. Trimming removed 0 bases from V and 8 bases from J, with 13 bases in between.

The CDR3 bases are TGTGCCAGCGGGCAGAACACTGAAGCTTTCTTT. It yields the protein CASGQNTEAFF. The chain carries TRBV6-5 and TRBJ1-1; the D is unclear. V was shortened by 8 bases and J by 1 base, with 5 bases between the two germline ends. This CDR3 region has 11 residues. Germline CDR1 and CDR2: MNHEY and SVGAGI.

J is TRBJ2-2 and V is TRBV18; 7 positions match TRBD2. The junction had 14 bases not matched to a gene; V was cut back by 3 bases and J by 1 base. Germline V gene lookup returns CDR1 KGHSH and CDR2 LQKENI. The CDR3 has 19 residues. In nucleotides, the CDR3 is TGTGCCAGCTCACCGCGCCCTAGCGGATTTAATGAGAACACCGGGGAGCTGTTTTTT. Its protein is CASSPRPSGFNENTGELFF. The full variable domain, its missing parts supplied by reference TRBV18 and TRBJ2-2, is NAGVMQNPRHLVRRRGQEARLRCSPMKGHSHVYWYRQLPEEGLKFMVYLQKENIIDESGMPKERFSAEFPKEGPSILRIQQVVRGDSAAYFCASSPRPSGFNENTGELFFGEGSRLTVL.

This clone was recorded only once. The rearrangement joins TRBV4-3 to TRBJ1-6; 12 nucleotides agree with TRBD1. The ends lost 3 bases at V and 1 base at J; junction bases unmatched: 1. The germline V gene encodes CDR1 LGHNA and CDR2 YSLEER. The CDR3 runs to 17 residues. The CDR3 coding sequence is TGCGCCAGCAGCCAGGGACAGGGGGCTTCCTATAATTCACCCCTCCACTTT. Its translation is CASSQGQGASYNSPLHF.